In this sample, the clone carrying this T cell receptor (beta chain) turned up a few times. Its specificity is not known. This sample stems from a study of T cell repertoires in cytomegalovirus infection. Whole-study context: From public TCR beta signatures came an indication of both CMV infection and matching HLA type.

TCRdb recomputed calls from the reads with MiXCR, one row per CDR3 protein. The sample gives about 180,000 distinct CDR3 sequences, about 18% of which show up once; approximately 26% is in the top ten. J lost 0 bases, V lost 7 bases, and 12 bases had no gene match. The CDR3 covers 17 residues. The germline V gene encodes CDR1 SNHLY and CDR2 FYNNEI. Findings of the study overall: The study found HLA-C-restricted CMV-specific TCR beta clonotypes dominating the ex vivo response. Public TCR beta family frequency separated CMV-and-HLA carriers, including in an independent cohort.

The sequence was obtained from a human donor in good health (CMV status not recorded). Some clones in this sample may be carry-over from other donors' samples. The specimen sequenced was CD8+ T cells from PBMCs. This rearrangement joins TRBV2 to TRBJ1-5; 7 nucleotides agree with TRBD1. For the CDR3, the DNA is TGTGCCAGCAACGGGGACAGAGACTCGGATAGCAATCAGCCCCAGCATTTT. It translates to CASNGDRDSDSNQPQHF.